This T cell receptor (beta chain) emerged from a study of cytotoxic CD8 clonotypes in ibrutinib-treated CLL. Study as a whole: Response samples were taken after a median of approximately 13 months on treatment, range 6 to 36.

Study-level results: Age-matched healthy donor levels were exceeded by baseline clonality, which tracked circulating CD8+ T-cell counts.

V was clipped by 4 bases and J by 3 bases; unmatched bases: 5. The germline CDR1 and CDR2 sequences are SGHTA and FQGTGA. The CDR3 length is 15 residues. The planned depth of sequencing spanned 1 in 200,000 to 1 in 1 million T cells. The assay was immunoSEQ multiplex PCR, and TCRdb's table has in-frame clones only and misses some. The sample shows roughly 250,000 clones, under 80% of them seen only once. As for this clone: Its antigen is unknown.

The source is a human donor with chronic lymphocytic leukemia. The sample was PBMCs, taken after 24 months of ibrutinib treatment. The chain has TRBV7-3 and TRBJ2-3; 9 bases agree with TRBD2. This chain's CDR3 is CASSYGGRATDTQYF. DNA of the CDR3: TGTGCCAGCAGCTACGGCGGGAGGGCAACAGATACGCAGTATTTT.